This T cell receptor beta chain was identified during a study of blood T cell repertoires in COVID-19. For the study at large: T cells, B-cell-depleted T cells, or PBMCs provided the cDNA or gDNA that served as material.

The cohort comprised adults aged about 18 to 89 years residing in 20 to 25 US areas. Each participant's cohort was designated according to participant-reported clinical history. Germline loops: CDR1 SGHAT, CDR2 FQNNGV. With V trimmed by 2 bases and J by 5 bases, 5 bases remained unmatched. The CDR3 consists of 16 residues. Original data processing: Amplification of reference gene primers was used by the study to estimate nucleated cell counts. Profiled with immunoSEQ multiplex PCR; TCRdb holds only in-frame clones, not every one. Clonal size and the V and J genes are those of that table, whereas D and trimming came from the DNA. The sample has 300,000 to 400,000 clones; around nine tenths are singletons.

This clonotype was sampled from a woman in her 30s with acute COVID-19. The V gene is TRBV11-2, the J gene TRBJ2-3; 12 positions agree with TRBD2. Sequenced sample: PBMCs or T cells enriched from blood (not recorded which). The CDR3 nucleotides read TGTGCCAGCAGCTTAATGACTAGCGGGGGTGGAGATACGCAGTATTTT. This encodes CASSLMTSGGGDTQYF.